This T cell receptor (beta chain) is from a study of T-cell memory formation after mild COVID-19. CDR3 length: 13 residues. V was shortened by 6 bases and J by 0 bases, with 11 bases between the two germline ends. CDR1 is SQVTM and CDR2 is ANQGSEA in the germline V gene. cDNA libraries for TCR alpha and TCR beta, carrying sample barcodes and UMIs, came from 5'RACE with constant-segment primers. TCRdb called the 5' RACE reads again in MiXCR, with one record for every CDR3 protein. The table shows about 560,000 distinct CDR3 sequences, with over 15% occurring only once. Points from the study as a whole: Among contracting clones, CD4+ were mainly CM/EM and CD8+ enriched in EMRA. In second-wave clones peaking day 37, SARS-CoV-2 specificity remained unconfirmed.

Comments on this clonotype: Its antigen is undetermined.

The sequenced sample was PBMCs or a T cell subset sorted from them (not recorded which). This chain uses TRBV29-1 with TRBJ1-1, with TRBD1 as a possible D gene (6 bases). The TCR sequence derives from an adult woman who had mild COVID-19 (a few samples of this study predate the infection). Cell type and time point are not known. The CDR3 DNA reads as TGCAGCGTGGCCGGGACATTGAACACTGAAGCTTTCTTT. Amino acids: CSVAGTLNTEAFF.